A selection of T cell receptor beta chains follows, all from one sample in a study of blood T cell repertoires in COVID-19. Generated by immunoSEQ multiplex PCR, the TCRdb table keeps only in-frame clones and is missing some. The sample records about 420,000 clones, 85% to 90% being singletons. Input material: peripheral blood. The receptors derive from a man aged 18 to 30 with COVID-19, enrolled during active disease. Each CDR3 is given with its conserved first and last residue.

>TRBV27|TRBJ2-3
CASSPFRGTDTQYF
>TRBV18|TRBJ2-2
CASSETVNTGELFF
>TRBV5-1|TRBJ2-7
CASSLGSGGAYEQYF
>TRBV15|TRBJ2-5
CATSRDRVEMETQYF
>TRBV4-1|TRBJ2-7
CASSQDPSGEQYF
>TRBV7-9|TRBJ2-7
CASRTGEVYEQYF
>TRBV7-9|TRBJ1-3
CASSLDIVNTIYF
>TRBV11-2|TRBJ2-1
CASSLDLLAGRSEQFF
>TRBV28|TRBJ2-7
CASSFSLAGGDEQYF
>TRBV6-4|TRBJ1-5
CASTLARDRDFIQPQHF
>TRBV19|TRBJ1-6
CASKKRSDSYNSPLHF
>TRBV7-2|TRBJ2-7
CASSLIGAASEQYF
>TRBV2|TRBJ1-2
CASTPSLTRGRGYTF
>TRBV4-2|TRBJ2-2
CASSQFNRGRTGELFF
>TRBV15|TRBJ2-7
CATSRDRDYEQYF
>TRBV7-3|TRBJ2-7
CASSLGTVREQYF
>TRBV19|TRBJ2-7
CASSIVGGNAYEQYF
>TRBV24-1|TRBJ2-3
CAISVGSGTDTQYF
>TRBV24-1|TRBJ1-2
CATKRTEANYGYTF
>TRBV19|TRBJ2-2
CASTDNTGPTGELFF
>TRBV30|TRBJ2-7
CAWSQGYEQYF
>TRBV6-5|TRBJ1-5
CASSKATGADQPQHF
>TRBV10-3|TRBJ2-3
CAISESGDYGTDTQYF
>TRBV12-3/TRBV12-4|TRBJ1-4
CASSQLEKLFF
>TRBV6-6|TRBJ1-1
CASSYSMGTNTEAFF
>TRBV19|TRBJ1-1
CASSILPGQGARSTEAFF
>TRBV28|TRBJ1-5
CASSTYRGQVQPQHF
>TRBV12-3/TRBV12-4|TRBJ1-5
CASSFSNQPQHF
>TRBV27|TRBJ2-7
CASSSLRTSGPYEQYF
>TRBV7-3|TRBJ2-6
CASSLRAQGQSGANVLTF
>TRBV5-5|TRBJ1-1
CASSAWDSGGTEAFF
>TRBV29-1|TRBJ2-1
CSVLGQGNEQFF
>TRBV7-9|TRBJ2-2
CASSAQNTNTGELFF
>TRBV5-1|TRBJ2-5
CASSLHQGETQYF
>TRBV24-1|TRBJ1-5
CATRDEWGRPGGSNQPQHF
>TRBV11-3|TRBJ2-1
CASSSRDRDDEQFF